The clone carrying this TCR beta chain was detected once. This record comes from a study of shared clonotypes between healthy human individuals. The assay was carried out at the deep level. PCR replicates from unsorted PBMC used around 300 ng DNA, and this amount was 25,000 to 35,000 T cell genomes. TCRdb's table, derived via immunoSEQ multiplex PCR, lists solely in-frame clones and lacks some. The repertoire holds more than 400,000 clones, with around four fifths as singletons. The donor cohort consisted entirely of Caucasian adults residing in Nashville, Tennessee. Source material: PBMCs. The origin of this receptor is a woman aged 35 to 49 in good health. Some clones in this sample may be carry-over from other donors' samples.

CDR3 amino acids: CASSQDFTASGILGNTGELFF. In nucleotides, the CDR3 is TGCGCCAGCAGCCAAGATTTTACCGCTAGCGGAATCTTAGGCAACACCGGGGAGCTGTTTTTT. The chain employs TRBV4-1 and TRBJ2-2; 7 bases align to TRBD2. With 0 bases clipped from V and 2 bases from J, the junction kept 18 bases outside the gene matches. Germline V gene data show CDR1 as MGHRA and CDR2 as YSYEKL. The CDR3 runs to 21 residues.